A single sample gave rise to the 17 T cell receptor beta chains below, sequenced in a study of cytomegalovirus exposure and HLA in healthy donors. Vbeta (60) and Jbeta (13) primers were used in the PCR. Clones were sequenced by immunoSEQ multiplex PCR, and TCRdb holds only the in-frame ones, with some missing. The table includes about 120,000 clones, about four fifths detected once. The sample was PBMCs. The receptors were sampled from a woman between 40 and 55 years old in good health and CMV-seronegative.

This clone was recorded a few times. This chain links TRBV5-6 with TRBJ1-1; tentative D call: TRBD1 (6 bases). This CDR3 comprises 17 residues. The germline V and J ends were trimmed by 1 base and 1 base, with 17 bases remaining between them. Germline values: CDR1 SGHDT, CDR2 YYEEEE. DNA of the CDR3: TGTGCCAGCAGCTTGTTGGGAGGGGGTAAGGGGAACACTGAAGCTTTCTTT. Translating gives CASSLLGGGKGNTEAFF.

V usage is TRBV5-1 and J usage is TRBJ2-3; TRBD2 matches 11 bases. Trimming removed 4 bases from V and 2 bases from J; junction bases left unmatched: 6. CDR1 SGHRS and CDR2 YFSETQ come from the germline V gene. This CDR3 has 16 residues. The CDR3 sequence is CASSQGLAGTTDTQYF. In DNA, the CDR3 is TGCGCCAGCAGCCAAGGACTAGCGGGTACCACAGATACGCAGTATTTT.

This chain uses TRBV28 with TRBJ1-6; no reliable D call. The V gene's germline CDR1 is MDHEN and CDR2 SYDVKM. V shed 3 bases and J shed 5 bases, with 8 bases lying between them. This CDR3 has 14 amino acids. In DNA form, the CDR3 reads TGTGCCAGCAGTTTGAGGAGGAATAATTCACCCCTCCACTTT. It translates to CASSLRRNNSPLHF.

The V gene is TRBV7-7, the J gene TRBJ2-5, with TRBD2 matching 11 bases. V was pared by 1 base and J by 6 bases, with 7 bases of the junction left unmatched. The CDR3 length is 16 residues. The germline V gene encodes CDR1 SSHAT and CDR2 FNYEAQ (reference sequence). The CDR3 loop is CASSLGGSGGAKTQYF. CDR3 nucleotide sequence: TGTGCCAGCAGCTTAGGTGGTAGCGGGGGGGCGAAGACCCAGTACTTC.

This clone was seen a single time. V and J are TRBV7-3 and TRBJ2-1; D perhaps matches TRBD1 (5 bases). Trimming shortened V by 5 bases and J by 6 bases, and 17 bases separated the two germline ends. This CDR3 is built from 15 residues. CDR1 and CDR2 (germline): SGHTA, FQGTGA. The CDR3 reads CASSPQGGVGNEQFF. The CDR3 DNA reads as TGTGCCAGCAGCCCCCAGGGTGGGGTTGGCAATGAGCAGTTCTTC.

The V call is TRBV11-3, the J call TRBJ2-3; 8 bases are shared with TRBD2. CDR1 is SGHNT, CDR2 YENEEA, per germline. The CDR3 runs 16 residues. J gave up 2 bases and V 0 bases, and 4 bases lay outside the gene matches. The CDR3 coding sequence is TGTGCCAGCAGCTTAGACTCGGGAGGGCTCACAGATACGCAGTATTTT. This translates into CASSLDSGGLTDTQYF.

This chain uses TRBV5-4 with TRBJ2-2, with TRBD2 identical over 7 bases. Looked up from germline, CDR1 is SGHNT and CDR2 is YYREEE (reference sequence). V dropped 6 bases and J dropped 1; count of bases not matched to a gene: 0. The length of the CDR3 is 13 residues. As DNA, the CDR3 is TGTGCCAGCACTAGCGGGAACACCGGGGAGCTGTTTTTT. Amino acids: CASTSGNTGELFF.

The chain is built from TRBV6-5 and TRBJ1-2; D remains unclear. Trimming took 5 bases from V and 1 from J, leaving 11 bases between them. Germline CDR1 is MNHEY and CDR2 is SVGAGI. The CDR3 sequence is 14 residues long. CDR3 residues: CASSHLAGNYGYTF. The CDR3 region has the DNA TGTGCCAGCAGTCACCTCGCGGGTAACTATGGCTACACCTTC.

The chain joins TRBV9 to TRBJ2-1; tentatively, D is TRBD2 (5 bases). V dropped 0 bases and J dropped 6 bases, with 10 bases sitting between them. Germline V lookup: CDR1 SGDLS, CDR2 YYNGEE. The CDR3 runs 14 residues. This CDR3 is CASSVGLAANEQFF. DNA for the CDR3: TGTGCCAGCAGCGTAGGCCTAGCCGCCAATGAGCAGTTCTTC.

The table lists this clone with a few counts. This chain links TRBV4-1 with TRBJ2-7; TRBD2 aligns across 7 bases. With 1 base clipped from V and 0 bases from J, the junction kept 6 bases outside the gene matches. Germline lookup yields CDR1 MGHRA and CDR2 YSYEKL. CDR3 size: 16 residues. This CDR3 is CASSQGSSGASYEQYF. The CDR3 nucleotides are TGCGCCAGCAGCCAAGGTTCAAGCGGGGCCTCCTACGAGCAGTACTTC.

This clone has just a few counts. The chain combines TRBV7-9 with TRBJ1-1; TRBD1 matches at 9 bases. CDR3 length: 14 amino acids. J gave up 5 bases and V 5 bases, and 6 bases lay outside the gene matches. CDR1 is SEHNR and CDR2 is FQNEAQ in the germline V gene (reference sequence). The DNA of the CDR3 is TGTGCCAGCAGCACGGGACAGGGAACGACTGAAGCTTTCTTT. Protein product: CASSTGQGTTEAFF.

In DNA, the CDR3 is TGTGCCAGCAGCCGTGTAGGGCCTATAGCGCCCTACGAGCAGTACTTC. It encodes CASSRVGPIAPYEQYF. The genes are TRBV21-1 and TRBJ2-7; no check of the table's D call, TRBD2, against the DNA was made. TRBV21-1 corresponds to a pseudogene. This CDR3 region has 16 residues.

V usage is TRBV7-6 and J usage is TRBJ2-5; D is perhaps TRBD1 (6 bases). Trimming stripped 4 bases from V and 4 bases from J, with 19 bases between. Per germline, CDR1 SGHVS and CDR2 FNYEAQ. CDR3 size: 16 residues. CDR3 DNA sequence: TGTGCCAGCAGCTCAAATACAGGGAACGTAAGAGAGACCCAGTACTTC. It specifies CASSSNTGNVRETQYF. The variable domain in full, with the rest retrieved from reference TRBV7-6 and TRBJ2-5, is GAGVSQSPRYKVTKRGQDVALRCDPISGHVSLYWYRQALGQGPEFLTYFNYEAQQDKSGLPNDRFSAERPEGSISTLTIQRTEQRDSAMYRCASSSNTGNVRETQYFGPGTRLLVL.

J is TRBJ2-1 and V is TRBV1; whether TRBD2, the table's D call, matches the DNA was not checked. TRBV1 is assigned pseudogene status. The CDR3 spans 18 residues. The DNA for the CDR3 is TGCACCAGCAGCCAAGGCAGTCAGCGGGGCTTGTCCTACAATGAGCAGTTCTTC. This gives the protein CTSSQGSQRGLSYNEQFF.

The V and J genes are TRBV7-8 and TRBJ2-7; D perhaps matches TRBD2 (5 bases). There are 14 residues in the CDR3. Germline lookup yields CDR1 SGHVS and CDR2 FQNEAQ. Trimming cost V 8 bases and J 2 bases, with 16 bases left between them. The CDR3 reads CASGIEGTAYEQYF. The CDR3 DNA is TGTGCCAGCGGGATCGAGGGCACAGCCTACGAGCAGTACTTC.

The chain recombines TRBV2 with TRBJ2-3, with D unclear. The germline V and J ends were trimmed by 7 bases and 5 bases, with 13 bases remaining between them. CDR1 is SNHLY and CDR2 is FYNNEI in the germline V gene. The CDR3 contains 13 residues. CDR3 amino acids: CASNTFSGDTQYF. The CDR3 DNA is TGTGCCAGCAATACGTTTTCGGGAGATACGCAGTATTTT.

V is TRBV2 and J is TRBJ2-2, with TRBD2 identical over 7 bases. Looked up from germline, CDR1 is SNHLY and CDR2 is FYNNEI. There are 15 residues in the CDR3. The J segment lost 5 bases and the V segment lost 6 bases, leaving 9 bases of the junction unmatched. CDR3 loop: CASRTSGKGTGELFF. CDR3 nucleotide sequence: TGTGCCAGCAGGACGAGCGGGAAGGGAACCGGGGAGCTGTTTTTT. Combining the CDR3 with reference TRBV2 and TRBJ2-2 gives the whole variable domain EPEVTQTPSHQVTQMGQEVILRCVPISNHLYFYWYRQILGQKVEFLVSFYNNEISEKSEIFDDQFSVERPDGSNFTLKIRSTKLEDSAMYFCASRTSGKGTGELFFGEGSRLTVL.